The rows below give T cell receptor beta chains drawn from one sample of a study of blood T cell repertoires in COVID-19. The method was immunoSEQ multiplex PCR; TCRdb's version includes in-frame clones alone and lacks a portion of them. Of about 190,000 clones in the sample, around three quarters are singletons; the top ten hold roughly 17%. The sample was peripheral blood. These receptors all come from a man between 60 and 70 years old with active or convalescent COVID-19. Both conserved end residues are part of each CDR3. Each record gives: clone size, V gene, J gene, D gene, CDR3 protein, CDR3 DNA. A D gene is named only where the DNA matches it firmly. Not every row has a clone size; where given, it reads once, few, many or a size class.

NA	TRBV5-4	TRBJ2-5	NA	CASSTPGETQYF	TGTGCCAGCAGCACCCCGGGGGAGACCCAGTACTTC
NA	TRBV5-6	TRBJ2-7	TRBD2	CASSAPTGLAYSGSYEQYF	TGTGCCAGCAGCGCCCCCACGGGACTAGCGTATTCCGGCTCCTACGAGCAGTACTTC
NA	TRBV30	TRBJ2-7	NA	CAWSTRDEQYF	TGTGCCTGGAGTACTCGGGACGAGCAGTACTTC
many	TRBV12-3/TRBV12-4	TRBJ1-5	TRBD1	CASSDREGQPQHF	TGTGCCAGCAGCGACAGGGAAGGGCAGCCCCAGCATTTT
NA	TRBV20-1	TRBJ2-5	TRBD2	CSASGLAGPSKTQYF	TGCAGTGCTAGTGGGCTAGCGGGGCCTTCAAAGACCCAGTACTTC
NA	TRBV5-1	TRBJ1-4	NA	CASSPDTPNEKLFF	TGCGCCAGCAGCCCGGACACGCCAAATGAAAAACTGTTTTTT
NA	TRBV6-6	TRBJ2-2	TRBD1	CASSPRQGPGGTGELFF	TGTGCCAGCAGTCCTAGACAGGGGCCCGGCGGCACCGGGGAGCTGTTTTTT
once	TRBV28	TRBJ2-2	NA	CASSLLNGELFF	TGTGCCAGCAGTTTATTAAACGGGGAGCTGTTTTTT
once	TRBV5-1	TRBJ2-7	NA	CASSLIGYEQYF	TGCGCCAGCAGCTTGATCGGGTACGAGCAGTACTTC
NA	TRBV7-9	TRBJ2-2	NA	CASSFEGGELFF	TGTGCCAGCAGCTTCGAGGGCGGGGAGCTGTTTTTT
NA	TRBV7-9	TRBJ1-5	TRBD1	CASSSTAGTGKNQPQHF	TGTGCCAGCAGCTCAACCGCCGGGACAGGGAAAAATCAGCCCCAGCATTTT
few	TRBV28	TRBJ1-4	TRBD1	CASRKHRGREKLFF	TGTGCCAGCAGGAAGCACAGGGGAAGAGAAAAACTGTTTTTT
few	TRBV5-1	TRBJ2-1	NA	CASSWTPGGVNNEQFF	TGCGCCAGCAGCTGGACCCCCGGGGGAGTCAACAATGAGCAGTTCTTC
NA	TRBV6-5	TRBJ1-5	NA	CASRDGGPSQPQHF	TGTGCCAGCAGGGACGGGGGGCCCTCCCAGCCCCAGCATTTT
NA	TRBV27	TRBJ2-7	NA	CASSSEGIGFYEQYF	TGTGCCAGCAGTTCGGAGGGGATCGGGTTTTACGAGCAGTACTTC
NA	TRBV28	TRBJ1-1	NA	CASSLGVRGAEAFF	TGTGCCAGCAGTTTAGGGGTTAGGGGCGCTGAAGCTTTCTTT
NA	TRBV28	TRBJ2-7	TRBD1	CASSLTGQGGYEQYF	TGTGCCAGCAGTTTAACCGGACAGGGGGGGTACGAGCAGTACTTC
once	TRBV19	TRBJ2-4	NA	CASSISQGNIQYF	TGTGCCAGTAGTATCTCTCAGGGAAACATTCAGTACTTC
once	TRBV18	TRBJ2-1	NA	CASSPPRGGTYNEQFF	TGTGCCAGCTCACCCCCCAGGGGCGGAACCTACAATGAGCAGTTCTTC
few	TRBV11-2	TRBJ2-2	NA	CASMVLAGTGELFF	TGTGCCAGCATGGTCCTTGCGGGCACCGGGGAGCTGTTTTTT
NA	TRBV6-2/TRBV6-3	TRBJ2-1	NA	CASSTPQVGRAGGNEQFF	TGTGCCAGCAGTACCCCCCAAGTAGGAAGGGCCGGGGGCAATGAGCAGTTCTTC
NA	TRBV5-1	TRBJ1-2	NA	CASSFGTGYGYTF	TGCGCCAGCAGCTTTGGGACTGGATATGGCTACACCTTC
few	TRBV28	TRBJ1-6	TRBD1	CATGTGGLTLHF	TGTGCCACTGGGACAGGGGGTCTCACCCTCCACTTT
NA	TRBV29-1	TRBJ1-2	TRBD1	CSAPGTGGSGYTF	TGCAGCGCCCCCGGGACAGGGGGCTCTGGCTACACCTTC
NA	TRBV29-1	TRBJ2-5	TRBD2	CSVAGTSGKETQYF	TGCAGCGTCGCCGGGACTAGCGGGAAAGAGACCCAGTACTTC
NA	TRBV5-8	TRBJ2-1	TRBD2	CASSTITLGGLAGVGNEQFF	TGTGCCAGCAGCACGATCACCCTCGGGGGGCTAGCGGGAGTGGGAAATGAGCAGTTCTTC
few	TRBV19	TRBJ2-1	NA	CASNTGDYNEQFF	TGTGCCAGTAACACAGGCGACTACAATGAGCAGTTCTTC